Described below is a single T cell receptor (beta chain) sequence and its context. As yet, its antigen is unknown. The sample belongs to a study of blood T cells in healthy people across ages. Across the whole study: Every two T cells gave about one barcoded beta molecule via template switching.

CDR3 length equals 11 residues. Trimming took off 8 bases at V and 3 bases at J, with 4 bases between the two ends. Germline lookup yields CDR1 MNHNY and CDR2 SVGAGI (reference sequence). Alongside a J-beta primer mix, a sample-barcoded 5' primer served in a second PCR lasting about 6 to 12 cycles. Each cDNA molecule carried a tag from a template-switch adaptor that contained 12 random nucleotides. Every individual sample yielded 2.5 million or more paired-end reads (each containing CDR3). TCRdb itself ran the 5' RACE reads through MiXCR, one entry per CDR3 protein. The sample has fewer than 800,000 distinct CDR3 sequences, 45% to 50% seen once; the top ten hold roughly 30%. Study results and limitations: Unknown donor CMV status possibly confounded expanded clonotype changes.

The sequence was obtained from an older woman in good health. V usage is TRBV6-6 and J usage is TRBJ2-2, with D unclear. The specimen was blood. In DNA form, the CDR3 reads TGTGCCAGCGGATACACCGGGGAGCTGTTTTTT. Its protein is CASGYTGELFF.